This T cell receptor (beta chain) was identified during a study of siplizumab effects on memory and regulatory T cells. Germline CDR1 is LNHDA and CDR2 is SQIVND (reference sequence). Trimming removed 5 bases from V and 3 bases from J, with 5 bases in between. This CDR3 spans 13 amino acids. Study conclusions and caveats: Unstimulated naive T cells seemed to show more diversity than memory cells did, and they also seemed to be among the major contributors to the alloresponse. A minor fraction of alloreactive clones, and no more, mapped to unstimulated subsets. The drug siplizumab significantly decreased the alloreactive sequences that could be traced to unstimulated CD4+ memory cells.

In this sample, this clone turned up once. No antigen is known for it. The method was immunoSEQ multiplex PCR; TCRdb's version includes in-frame clones alone and lacks a portion of them. The sample shows about 63,000 clones, roughly 85% of them seen only once. Unstimulated naive, memory, effector memory and TEMRA subsets underwent sequencing in a few donor pairs. The receptor comes from a human donor in good health. Sequenced: memory CD4+ T cells sorted from blood. The chain combines TRBV19 with TRBJ1-6; no firm D call. CDR3 amino acids: CASSGDYNSPLHF. DNA for the CDR3: TGTGCCAGTAGTGGGGACTATAATTCACCCCTCCACTTT.